These 31 T cell receptor beta chains were sequenced from one sample in a study of Graves' ophthalmopathy and Graves' hyperthyroidism. The authors amplified TCR beta CDR3 regions, and they did so from RNA transcripts for repertoire sequencing. HTBI primers were used in a first-round RT-PCR, which preceded a second-round multiplex PCR. From the multiplex PCR reads, TCRdb called clonotypes with MiXCR, one entry per CDR3 protein. The sample lists around 340,000 distinct CDR3 sequences, roughly 15% seen once, with about 12% in the top ten. The sequencing sample was made of peripheral blood. These receptors originate from an adult man with Graves' ophthalmopathy.

There are many counts of this clonotype. This chain connects TRBV11-1 to TRBJ2-5, with no clear D. V lost 2 bases and J 5 bases, leaving 15 bases between the germline ends. CDR3 length: 15 residues. Germline V gives CDR1 SGHAT, CDR2 FQDESV (reference sequence). CDR3 nucleotide sequence: TGTGCCAGCAGCTTATGGCAAGGTTATTTCGAGACCCAGTACTTC. This translates into CASSLWQGYFETQYF.

This clonotype came up many times. This chain connects TRBV18 to TRBJ1-2; D remains unclear. Trimming removed 3 bases at V and 3 bases at J, with 14 bases between. CDR3 length: 15 residues. Germline V gene lookup returns CDR1 KGHSH and CDR2 LQKENI. This CDR3 is CASSPSGQVDYGYTF. In DNA, the CDR3 is TGTGCCAGCTCACCCAGCGGGCAGGTAGACTATGGCTACACCTTC.

This clonotype has ten or more counts. The V call is TRBV20-1, the J call TRBJ2-7, with 9 bases aligning to TRBD1. The germline CDR1 and CDR2 sequences are DFQATT and SNEGSKA (reference sequence). The V and J ends lost 6 bases and 1 base, in that order; junction bases with no gene match: 10. The CDR3 runs 15 residues. DNA of the CDR3: TGCAGTGCCCCGGGACAGGGTGGGAGGTCCTACGAGCAGTACTTC. Translated: CSAPGQGGRSYEQYF.

V usage is TRBV9 and J usage is TRBJ2-5, with D unresolved. CDR1 SGDLS and CDR2 YYNGEE come from the germline V gene. CDR3 length equals 14 residues. V was cut by 1 base and J by 5 bases, with 12 bases left in between. This CDR3 is CASSVLSSGETQYF. The CDR3 DNA reads TGTGCCAGCAGCGTACTGTCCTCTGGGGAGACCCAGTACTTC.

The chain couples TRBV12-3 or TRBV12-4 to TRBJ2-7, with 10 nucleotides matching TRBD2. Unmatched junction bases numbered 10, after V lost 5 bases and J lost 0 bases. The CDR3 loop spans 17 amino acids. CDR3 residues: CASSPPLAGAPSYEQYF. The DNA of the CDR3 is TGTGCCAGCAGTCCCCCGCTAGCGGGAGCCCCCTCCTACGAGCAGTACTTC.

This clonotype occurred many times. The chain employs TRBV12-3 or TRBV12-4 and TRBJ2-7, with D hard to call. Trimming pared 5 bases from V and 2 bases from J, leaving 13 bases between. The CDR3 is made up of 14 amino acids. The CDR3 region has the DNA TGTGCCAGCAGTCGATCGGACGGCACCTACGAGCAGTACTTC. Protein: CASSRSDGTYEQYF.

This clonotype has ten or more counts. The rearrangement links TRBV6-5 to TRBJ1-2; TRBD1 agrees at 7 bases. V lost 6 bases, J lost 8 bases, and 9 bases stayed unmatched. CDR1 is MNHEY, CDR2 SVGAGI, per germline. The CDR3 runs to 13 residues. CDR3 DNA sequence: TGTGCCAGCAGCTCGACAGGGTTTCGGGGCTACACCTTC. The encoded protein is CASSSTGFRGYTF.

As regards this clonotype: A much larger clone lies a single base off, so this may be a read error. The chain links TRBV27 to TRBJ2-7, with D maybe TRBD1 (6 bases). In germline, CDR1 is MNHEY, CDR2 SMNVEV (reference sequence). This CDR3 comprises 13 residues. CDR3 nucleotides: TGTGCCAGCGGTTTGGGACACCGCGACGAGCAGTACTTC. Protein product: CASGLGHRDEQYF.

The V call is TRBV3-1, the J call TRBJ1-6, with D tentatively TRBD1 (5 bases). The germline gives CDR1 LGHDT, CDR2 YNNKEL (reference sequence). The CDR3 covers 14 residues. V was pared by 4 bases and J by 9 bases, with 13 bases between. CDR3 nucleotide sequence: TGTGCCAGCAGCCCCGGGACGTTAATTTCACCCCTCCACTTT. Translated: CASSPGTLISPLHF.

This clonotype was observed at least ten times. The chain carries TRBV19 and TRBJ2-2, with 10 nucleotides matching TRBD2. This CDR3 is built from 16 residues. The ends lost 7 bases at V and 7 bases at J; junction bases unmatched: 12. Germline V gene sequence: CDR1 LNHDA, CDR2 SQIVND (reference sequence). DNA of the CDR3: TGTGCCAGTACTCTCGGGAGCGGGGGGGCCTACGGGGAGCTGTTTTTT. As protein: CASTLGSGGAYGELFF.

This clonotype came up many times. This rearrangement joins TRBV14 to TRBJ1-2; a possible D gene is TRBD1 (5 bases). The CDR3 is made up of 12 amino acids. CDR1 is SGHDN and CDR2 is FVKESK in the germline V gene. V lost 3 bases and J 4 bases, leaving 6 bases between the germline ends. For the CDR3, the DNA is TGTGCCAGCAGCCAGACAGTCTATGGCTACACCTTC. Amino acids: CASSQTVYGYTF.

This clonotype was seen many times. The chain links TRBV24-1 to TRBJ2-5, with TRBD1 as a possible D gene (6 bases). Germline V CDR1 and CDR2: KGHDR, SFDVKD. The CDR3 loop spans 17 amino acids. Trimming cost V 6 bases and J 4 bases, with 23 bases left between them. The CDR3 DNA is TGTGCCACCAGTCCCTCCGTAGGGGGAGTCGTTCCAGAGACCCAGTACTTC. It codes for CATSPSVGGVVPETQYF.

This clonotype was recorded many times. This clone may be a read error of a much larger clone one base away. The chain couples TRBV20-1 to TRBJ2-7, with 7 positions matching TRBD2. Trimming cost V 5 bases and J 2 bases; bases outside gene matches: 9. This CDR3 has 14 amino acids. Germline V gives CDR1 DFQATT, CDR2 SNEGSKA (reference sequence). The CDR3 reads CSAGGLVGTYEQYF. CDR3 DNA: TGCAGTGCTGGTGGACTAGTGGGAACCTACGAGCAGTACTTC.

The V and J genes are TRBV11-2 and TRBJ2-7, with 10 positions matching TRBD2. CDR1 is SGHAT, CDR2 FQNNGV, per germline. This CDR3 has 15 amino acids. V lost 3 bases and J lost 5; bases outside the gene matches: 7. The CDR3 DNA sequence: TGTGCCAGCAGCTTCTCTAGCGGGAGAGAAAACGAGCAGTACTTC. As protein: CASSFSSGRENEQYF.

This clonotype was observed many times. This sequence joins TRBV5-1 and TRBJ2-7; 8 nucleotides align to TRBD2. The V and J ends lost 1 base and 4 bases, in that order; junction bases with no gene match: 7. Germline lookup yields CDR1 SGHRS and CDR2 YFSETQ. The CDR3 covers 15 residues. DNA for the CDR3: TGCGCCAGCAGCTTGTTTACTAGCGGAGCTTACGAGCAGTACTTC. Translating gives CASSLFTSGAYEQYF. Based on the CDR3 plus reference TRBV5-1 and TRBJ2-7, the full variable domain is KAGVTQTPRYLIKTRGQQVTLSCSPISGHRSVSWYQQTPGQGLQFLFEYFSETQRNKGNFPGRFSGRQFSNSRSEMNVSTLELGDSALYLCASSLFTSGAYEQYFGPGTRLTVT.

The V and J genes are TRBV28 and TRBJ2-7; the match to TRBD2 covers 8 bases. Trimming removed 7 bases from V and 6 bases from J; junction bases left unmatched: 5. Germline values: CDR1 MDHEN, CDR2 SYDVKM. CDR3 size: 12 residues. CDR3 sequence: CASKGLVSEQYF. In DNA, the CDR3 is TGTGCCAGCAAGGGACTAGTCTCCGAGCAGTACTTC.

This clonotype was recorded at least ten times. This rearrangement joins TRBV12-3 or TRBV12-4 to TRBJ1-1; 8 bases agree with TRBD1. CDR3 length: 16 residues. V shed 7 bases, J shed 6 bases, and the junction held 16 bases outside the gene matches. For the CDR3, the DNA is TGTGCCAGCATTCGACGTCAGGGGGCGCGGTATTCTGAAGCTTTCTTT. Residues: CASIRRQGARYSEAFF.

For this clonotype: One junction end disagrees with the germline gene, perhaps due to a read error. This chain uses TRBV24-1 with TRBJ1-2; weak D call: TRBD1 (5 bases). This CDR3 region has 13 residues. Germline CDR1 reads KGHDR; CDR2 reads SFDVKD. Written as DNA, the CDR3 is TGTGCCACCAGTGTCAGGGCCACCAATCGCTACATCTTC. This sequence encodes CATSVRATNRYIF.

The DNA of the CDR3 is TGTGCCAGCAATTGGGGCGTAAGATATAGCAATCAGCCCCAGCATTTT. Protein: CASNWGVRYSNQPQHF. The J gene is TRBJ1-5, the V gene TRBV6-5, with D possibly being TRBD1 (5 bases). Trimming took off 7 bases at V and 0 bases at J, with 16 bases between the two ends. The CDR3 totals 16 residues. Germline values: CDR1 MNHEY, CDR2 SVGAGI.

This clonotype was recorded many times. This chain uses TRBV10-3 with TRBJ1-1; weak D call: TRBD1 (5 bases). V lost 2 bases and J lost 4, with 11 bases in between. This CDR3 is 14 amino acids long. In germline, CDR1 is ENHRY, CDR2 SYGVKD. DNA for the CDR3: TGTGCCATCAGTGAGCCCCCCAGGGCCACTGAAGCTTTCTTT. The encoded protein is CAISEPPRATEAFF.

This clonotype was picked up many times. In DNA, the CDR3 is TGTGCCAGCAGCGCGGGGAATCGCAGAAACACCATATATTTT. As protein: CASSAGNRRNTIYF. This sequence joins TRBV9 and TRBJ1-3; D is unresolved. Trimming left V 3 bases short and J 5 bases short, with 12 bases between. The CDR3 covers 14 residues. Per the germline V gene, CDR1 is SGDLS and CDR2 is YYNGEE.

This clonotype was observed at least ten times. The gene calls are TRBV28 and TRBJ2-7, with D perhaps matching TRBD2 (6 bases). Germline-derived CDR1 and CDR2 are MDHEN and SYDVKM. V lost 7 bases, J lost 0 bases, and 19 bases lay in between. The CDR3 loop spans 16 amino acids. CDR3 loop: CASIEAGPISSYEQYF. In nucleotides, the CDR3 is TGTGCCAGCATCGAGGCGGGACCTATTAGCTCCTACGAGCAGTACTTC.

The table lists this clonotype with a few counts. V usage is TRBV10-3 and J usage is TRBJ2-5, with no clear D. V shed 0 bases and J shed 6 bases, with 2 bases lying between them. Germline assignment: CDR1 ENHRY and CDR2 SYGVKD. CDR3 length: 11 residues. CDR3 residues: CAISESQTQYF. The CDR3 bases are TGTGCCATCAGTGAGTCGCAGACCCAGTACTTC.

The chain joins TRBV7-8 to TRBJ2-5; D perhaps matches TRBD2 (5 bases). This CDR3 comprises 15 residues. CDR1 and CDR2 (germline): SGHVS, FQNEAQ. The V end was cut by 1 base, the J end by 5 bases, with 14 bases between. CDR3 DNA sequence: TGTGCCAGCAGCTTAGTAGCCCCCCCGGGGGAGACCCAGTACTTC. This encodes CASSLVAPPGETQYF.

This clonotype was seen ten or more times. The chain has TRBV7-2 and TRBJ1-6; TRBD1 aligns across 11 bases. Germline assignment: CDR1 SGHTA and CDR2 FQGNSA. The ends lost 1 base at V and 9 bases at J; junction bases unmatched: 2. The CDR3 runs to 15 residues. CDR3 DNA: TGTGCCAGCAGCTTAGGGGACAGGGGGTTTTCACCCCTCCACTTT. Translating gives CASSLGDRGFSPLHF.

This clonotype was seen at least ten times. This chain joins TRBV7-2 and TRBJ2-2, with D unresolved. Germline CDR1 reads SGHTA; CDR2 reads FQGNSA. The V gene lost 0 bases and the J gene lost 6 bases, with 8 bases spanning the gap. The length of the CDR3 is 14 residues. The CDR3 is CASSLALGSGELFF. The CDR3 nucleotides read TGTGCCAGCAGCTTAGCGCTCGGATCCGGGGAGCTGTTTTTT.

This clonotype was found many times. The chain employs TRBV12-3 or TRBV12-4 and TRBJ2-7, with 9 bases fitting TRBD1. The CDR3 is 15 residues long. V dropped 5 bases and J dropped 2; count of bases not matched to a gene: 7. CDR3 bases: TGTGCCAGCAGTCCCACGACAGGGGGAGCCTACGAGCAGTACTTC. Translated: CASSPTTGGAYEQYF.

This clonotype showed up many times. V gene TRBV27 combines with J gene TRBJ1-5; 12 positions match TRBD1. Germline V lookup: CDR1 MNHEY, CDR2 SMNVEV (reference sequence). This CDR3 is 15 amino acids long. Germline trimming cut 6 bases from V and 3 bases from J; bases unmatched to any gene: 3. The CDR3 DNA follows: TGTGCCAGCAGGGGGACAGGGGGCTTCAATCAGCCCCAGCATTTT. It specifies CASRGTGGFNQPQHF.

The chain combines TRBV7-8 with TRBJ1-6; 7 bases are shared with TRBD1. Germline CDR1 and CDR2: SGHVS and FQNEAQ. V was pared by 0 bases and J by 8 bases, with 4 bases of the junction left unmatched. This CDR3 has 15 amino acids. This CDR3 is CASSLAGGRDSPLHF. The CDR3 coding sequence is TGTGCCAGCAGCTTAGCAGGGGGCCGAGATTCACCCCTCCACTTT.

At least ten counts were recorded for this clonotype. V usage is TRBV11-2 and J usage is TRBJ1-2; D perhaps matches TRBD1 (5 bases). Germline V gives CDR1 SGHAT, CDR2 FQNNGV. With 4 bases removed from V and 4 bases from J, the gap between germline ends came to 13 bases. The CDR3 is made up of 14 amino acids. For the CDR3, the DNA is TGTGCCAGCAGCTCGACGACAGTTTCCTATGGCTACACCTTC. This codes for CASSSTTVSYGYTF. The complete variable domain, with remaining parts taken from reference TRBV11-2 and TRBJ1-2, reads EAGVAQSPRYKIIEKRQSVAFWCNPISGHATLYWYQQILGQGPKLLIQFQNNGVVDDSQLPKDRFSAERLKGVDSTLKIQPAKLEDSAVYLCASSSTTVSYGYTFGSGTRLTVV.

This clonotype was seen at least ten times. The chain is built from TRBV6-1 and TRBJ2-5; D possibly corresponds to TRBD2 (6 bases). Germline V CDR1 and CDR2: MNHNS, SASEGT. V was cut by 4 bases and J by 5 bases, with 17 bases left in between. The CDR3 covers 15 residues. CDR3 in DNA: TGTGCCAGCAGTGCAGGCCCTTCCGCGGGGGAGACCCAGTACTTC. The encoded protein is CASSAGPSAGETQYF.